The TCR beta chain under discussion was sequenced for a study of T cell responses to AZD1222 COVID-19 vaccine. Germline V gene sequence: CDR1 MRHNA, CDR2 SNTAGT. The CDR3 spans 18 residues. V lost 0 bases and J lost 2; bases outside the gene matches: 9. Clones were sequenced by immunoSEQ multiplex PCR, and TCRdb holds only the in-frame ones, with some missing. The table lists approximately 180,000 clones, 87% of them singletons. The sample here was peripheral blood, taken on day 0 of AZD1222 vaccination. This clonotype was sampled from an adult in good health. This chain links TRBV6-4 with TRBJ2-7; 11 bases are shared with TRBD1. CDR3 sequence reads: CASSDSEEVGQGAYEQYF. The CDR3 bases are TGTGCCAGCAGTGACTCAGAAGAGGTGGGACAGGGGGCCTACGAGCAGTACTTC.